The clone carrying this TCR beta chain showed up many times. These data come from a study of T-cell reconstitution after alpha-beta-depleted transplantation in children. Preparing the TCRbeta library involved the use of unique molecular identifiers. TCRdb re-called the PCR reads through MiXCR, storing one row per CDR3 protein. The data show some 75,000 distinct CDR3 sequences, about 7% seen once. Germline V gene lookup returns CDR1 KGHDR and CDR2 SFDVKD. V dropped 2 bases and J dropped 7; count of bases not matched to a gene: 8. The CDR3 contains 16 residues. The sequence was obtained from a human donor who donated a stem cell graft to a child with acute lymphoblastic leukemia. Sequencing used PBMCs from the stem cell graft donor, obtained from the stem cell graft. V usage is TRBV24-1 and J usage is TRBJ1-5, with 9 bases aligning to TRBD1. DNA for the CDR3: TGTGCCACCAGTGATTCTGGACAGGGGCGCGGGCAGCCCCAGCATTTT. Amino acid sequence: CATSDSGQGRGQPQHF.